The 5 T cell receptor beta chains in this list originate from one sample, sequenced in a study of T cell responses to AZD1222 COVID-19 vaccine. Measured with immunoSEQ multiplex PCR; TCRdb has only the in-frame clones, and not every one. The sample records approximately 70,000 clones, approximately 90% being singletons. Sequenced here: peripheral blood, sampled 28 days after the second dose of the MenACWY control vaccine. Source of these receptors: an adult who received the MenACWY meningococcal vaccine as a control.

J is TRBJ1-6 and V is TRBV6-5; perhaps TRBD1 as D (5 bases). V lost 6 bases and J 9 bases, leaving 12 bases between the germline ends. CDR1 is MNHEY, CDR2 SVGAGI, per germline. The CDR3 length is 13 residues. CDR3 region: CASSSGRGSPLHF. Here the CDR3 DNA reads TGTGCCAGCAGCTCGGGGAGGGGTTCACCCCTCCACTTT.

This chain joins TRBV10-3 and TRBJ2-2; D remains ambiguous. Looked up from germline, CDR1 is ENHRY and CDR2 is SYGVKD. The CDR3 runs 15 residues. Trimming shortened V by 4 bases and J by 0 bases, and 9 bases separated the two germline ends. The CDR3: CAISGKGANTGELFF. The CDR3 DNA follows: TGTGCCATCAGTGGGAAGGGCGCGAACACCGGGGAGCTGTTTTTT.

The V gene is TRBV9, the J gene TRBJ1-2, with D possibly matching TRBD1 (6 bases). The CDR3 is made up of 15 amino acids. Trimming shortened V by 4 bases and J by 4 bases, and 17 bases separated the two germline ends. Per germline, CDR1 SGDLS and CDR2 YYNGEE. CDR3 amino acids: CASSPRPGGPYGYTF. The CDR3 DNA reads TGTGCCAGCAGCCCCCGGCCGGGGGGGCCCTATGGCTACACCTTC.

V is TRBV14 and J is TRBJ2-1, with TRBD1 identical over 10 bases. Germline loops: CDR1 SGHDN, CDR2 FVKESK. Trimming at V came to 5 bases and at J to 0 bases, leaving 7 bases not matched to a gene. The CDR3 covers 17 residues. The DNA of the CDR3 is TGTGCCAGCAGCGCGACAGGGGGCCTGAGCTCCTACAATGAGCAGTTCTTC. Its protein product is CASSATGGLSSYNEQFF.

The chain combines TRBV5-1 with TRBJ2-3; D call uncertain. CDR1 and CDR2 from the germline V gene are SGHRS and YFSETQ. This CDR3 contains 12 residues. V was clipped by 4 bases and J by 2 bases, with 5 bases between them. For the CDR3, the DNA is TGCGCCAGCAGCCCCACCACAGATACGCAGTATTTT. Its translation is CASSPTTDTQYF.